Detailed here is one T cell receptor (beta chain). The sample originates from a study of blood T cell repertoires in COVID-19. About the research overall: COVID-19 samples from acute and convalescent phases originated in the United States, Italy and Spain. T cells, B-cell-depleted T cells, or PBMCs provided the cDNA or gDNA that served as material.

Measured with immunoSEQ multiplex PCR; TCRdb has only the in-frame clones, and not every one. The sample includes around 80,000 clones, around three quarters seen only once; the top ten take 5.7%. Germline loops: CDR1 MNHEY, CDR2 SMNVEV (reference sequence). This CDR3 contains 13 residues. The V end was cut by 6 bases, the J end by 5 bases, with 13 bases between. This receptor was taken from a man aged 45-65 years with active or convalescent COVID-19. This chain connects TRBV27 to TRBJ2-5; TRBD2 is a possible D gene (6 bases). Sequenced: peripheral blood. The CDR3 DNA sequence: TGTGCCAGCAGGCGGGGACGTTTGGAGACCCAGTACTTC. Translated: CASRRGRLETQYF.